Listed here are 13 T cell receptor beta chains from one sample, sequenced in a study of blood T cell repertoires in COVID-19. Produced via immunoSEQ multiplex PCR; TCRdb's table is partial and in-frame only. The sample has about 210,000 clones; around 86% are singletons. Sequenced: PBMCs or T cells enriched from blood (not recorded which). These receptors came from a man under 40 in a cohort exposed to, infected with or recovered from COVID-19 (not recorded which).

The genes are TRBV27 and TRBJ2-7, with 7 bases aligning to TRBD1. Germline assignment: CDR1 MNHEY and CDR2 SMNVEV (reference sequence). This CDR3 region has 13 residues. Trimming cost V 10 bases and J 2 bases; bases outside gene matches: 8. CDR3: CATMGQTTYEQYF. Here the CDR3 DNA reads TGTGCCACCATGGGACAGACGACCTACGAGCAGTACTTC.

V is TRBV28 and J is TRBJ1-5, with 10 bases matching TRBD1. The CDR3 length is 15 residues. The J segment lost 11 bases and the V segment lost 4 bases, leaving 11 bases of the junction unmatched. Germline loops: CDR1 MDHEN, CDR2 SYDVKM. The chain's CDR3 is CASSSGQGVVGSQHF. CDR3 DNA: TGTGCCAGCAGTTCAGGACAGGGGGTTGTAGGGTCCCAGCATTTT. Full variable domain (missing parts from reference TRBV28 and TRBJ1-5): DVKVTQSSRYLVKRTGEKVFLECVQDMDHENMFWYRQDPGLGLRLIYFSYDVKMKEKGDIPEGYSVSREKKERFSLILESASTNQTSMYLCASSSGQGVVGSQHFGDGTRLSIL.

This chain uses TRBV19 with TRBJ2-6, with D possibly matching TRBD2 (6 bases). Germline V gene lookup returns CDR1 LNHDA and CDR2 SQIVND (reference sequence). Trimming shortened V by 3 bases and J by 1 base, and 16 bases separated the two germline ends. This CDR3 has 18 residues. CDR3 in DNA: TGTGCCAGTAGTATGTCACGGTCCGGACTATCTGGGGCCAACGTCCTGACTTTC. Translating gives CASSMSRSGLSGANVLTF.

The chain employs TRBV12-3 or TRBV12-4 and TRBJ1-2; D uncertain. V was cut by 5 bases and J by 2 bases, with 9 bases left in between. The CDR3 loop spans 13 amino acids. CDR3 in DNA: TGTGCCAGCAGTCCCACGCGAAACTATGGCTACACCTTC. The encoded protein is CASSPTRNYGYTF.

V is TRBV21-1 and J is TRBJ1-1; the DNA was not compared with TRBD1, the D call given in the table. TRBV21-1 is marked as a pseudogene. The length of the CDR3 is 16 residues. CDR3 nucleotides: TGTGCCAGCAGCAAACATGTTAGGACACCGAACACTGAAGCTTTCTTT. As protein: CASSKHVRTPNTEAFF.

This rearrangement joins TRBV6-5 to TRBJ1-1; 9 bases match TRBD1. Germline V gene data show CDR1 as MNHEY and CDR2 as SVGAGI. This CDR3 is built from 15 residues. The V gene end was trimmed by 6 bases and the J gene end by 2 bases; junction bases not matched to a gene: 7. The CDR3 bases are TGTGCCAGCAGGGGACAGGGTGGGGTAAACACTGAAGCTTTCTTT. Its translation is CASRGQGGVNTEAFF.

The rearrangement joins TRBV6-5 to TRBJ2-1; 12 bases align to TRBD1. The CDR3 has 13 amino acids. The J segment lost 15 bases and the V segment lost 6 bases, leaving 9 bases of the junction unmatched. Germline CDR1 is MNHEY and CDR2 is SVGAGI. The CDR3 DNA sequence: TGTGCCAGCAGGGGACAGGGGGCCGGGACCCGGTTCTTC. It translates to CASRGQGAGTRFF.

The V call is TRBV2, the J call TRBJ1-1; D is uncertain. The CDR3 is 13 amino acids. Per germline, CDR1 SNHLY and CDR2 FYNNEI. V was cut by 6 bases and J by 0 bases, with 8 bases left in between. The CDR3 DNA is TGTGCCAGCAGCGCTACGATGAACACTGAAGCTTTCTTT. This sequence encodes CASSATMNTEAFF.

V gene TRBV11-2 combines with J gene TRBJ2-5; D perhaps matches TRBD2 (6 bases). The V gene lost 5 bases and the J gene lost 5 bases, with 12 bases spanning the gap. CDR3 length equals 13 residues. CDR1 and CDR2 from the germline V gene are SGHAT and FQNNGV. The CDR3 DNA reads TGTGCCAGCAGCCTAACTAGCTTGGAGACCCAGTACTTC. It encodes CASSLTSLETQYF.

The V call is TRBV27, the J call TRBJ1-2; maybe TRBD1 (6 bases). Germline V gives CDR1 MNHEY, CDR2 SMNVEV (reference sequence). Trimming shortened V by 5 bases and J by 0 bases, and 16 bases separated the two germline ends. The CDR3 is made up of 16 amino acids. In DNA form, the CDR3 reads TGTGCCAGCAGTCGAATTACAGGGAGTCCTAACTATGGCTACACCTTC. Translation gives CASSRITGSPNYGYTF.

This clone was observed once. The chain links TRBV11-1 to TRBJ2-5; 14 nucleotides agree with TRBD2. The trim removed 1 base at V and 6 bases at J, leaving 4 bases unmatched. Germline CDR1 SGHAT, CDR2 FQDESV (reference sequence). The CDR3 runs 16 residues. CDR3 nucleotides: TGTGCCAGCAGCTTAGGGGGACTAGCGGGAGCTCAGACCCAGTACTTC. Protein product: CASSLGGLAGAQTQYF.

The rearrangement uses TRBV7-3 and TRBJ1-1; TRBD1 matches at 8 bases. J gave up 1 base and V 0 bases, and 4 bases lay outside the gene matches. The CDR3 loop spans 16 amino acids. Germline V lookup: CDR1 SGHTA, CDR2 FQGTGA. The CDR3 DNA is TGTGCCAGCAGCTTAACGGCTGGGACAGGGAACACTGAAGCTTTCTTT. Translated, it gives CASSLTAGTGNTEAFF.

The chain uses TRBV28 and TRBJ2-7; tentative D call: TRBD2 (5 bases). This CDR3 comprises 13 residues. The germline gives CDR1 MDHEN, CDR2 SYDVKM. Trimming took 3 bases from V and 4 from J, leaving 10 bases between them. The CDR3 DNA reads TGTGCCAGCAGTTTCTTCGGAGGTTACGAGCAGTACTTC. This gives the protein CASSFFGGYEQYF.